This T cell receptor beta chain was identified in a study of cytomegalovirus exposure and HLA in healthy donors. It was with 60 Vbeta and 13 Jbeta primers that the PCR ran. The repertoire was sequenced with immunoSEQ multiplex PCR; TCRdb's copy has only in-frame clones and lacks some. This sample has some 150,000 clones, with 71% found just once. The CDR3 has 18 amino acids. Germline V gives CDR1 SGHKS, CDR2 YYEKEE (reference sequence). V lost 0 bases to trimming and J lost 3 bases; unmatched junction nucleotides: 5. This clone showed up just once. The sample comprised PBMCs. This chain joins TRBV5-5 and TRBJ2-6; 11 nucleotides align to TRBD2. The source is a woman aged 25-40 years in good health and CMV-seronegative. The CDR3 loop is CASSLEASGGYGANVLTF. In nucleotides, the CDR3 is TGTGCCAGCAGCTTGGAGGCTAGCGGGGGGTATGGGGCCAACGTCCTGACTTTC.